The rows below give T cell receptor beta chains drawn from one sample of a study of siplizumab effects on memory and regulatory T cells. Assay used: immunoSEQ multiplex PCR; TCRdb lists only in-frame clones, some missing. The table has around 97,000 clones, about 93% seen once. Sample: non-Treg CD4+ T cells sorted from blood. The source is a human donor in good health. The CDR3 runs from the conserved cysteine through the conserved F or W. The D gene is left open where the match is weak. Size tells how often a clone was seen (once, few, many) or the class of an expanded clone, and some rows leave it out.

d_gene: TRBD1
v_gene: TRBV27
j_gene: TRBJ1-2
abundance: once
CDR3aa: CASRQTGGDRYGYTF
CDR3nt: TGTGCCAGCAGGCAAACAGGGGGTGATCGGTATGGCTACACCTTC

d_gene: -
v_gene: TRBV6-6
j_gene: TRBJ2-1
abundance: -
CDR3aa: CASSAGNEQFF
CDR3nt: TGTGCCAGCAGTGCAGGGAATGAGCAGTTCTTC

d_gene: -
v_gene: TRBV19
j_gene: TRBJ1-5
abundance: -
CDR3aa: CASSKDRGMGNQPQHF
CDR3nt: TGTGCCAGTAGTAAAGATCGGGGTATGGGTAATCAGCCCCAGCATTTT

d_gene: TRBD1
v_gene: TRBV15
j_gene: TRBJ2-7
abundance: -
CDR3aa: CATSTHRGLNEQYF
CDR3nt: TGTGCCACCAGCACGCACAGGGGTTTGAACGAGCAGTACTTC

d_gene: TRBD2
v_gene: TRBV11-1
j_gene: TRBJ2-7
abundance: -
CDR3aa: CASQLGVLAGTGEQYF
CDR3nt: TGTGCCAGCCAGCTCGGCGTACTAGCGGGAACGGGTGAGCAGTACTTC

d_gene: TRBD1
v_gene: TRBV6-5
j_gene: TRBJ1-4
abundance: -
CDR3aa: CASSYSQGASEKLFF
CDR3nt: TGTGCCAGCAGTTACAGTCAGGGGGCCTCTGAAAAACTGTTTTTT

d_gene: -
v_gene: TRBV11-2
j_gene: TRBJ2-7
abundance: -
CDR3aa: CASSWGTGSEQYF
CDR3nt: TGTGCCAGCAGCTGGGGGACCGGCAGCGAGCAGTACTTC

d_gene: -
v_gene: TRBV5-1
j_gene: TRBJ2-3
abundance: -
CDR3aa: CASSLSSGTDTQYF
CDR3nt: TGCGCCAGCAGCTTGAGTAGCGGCACAGATACGCAGTATTTT

d_gene: -
v_gene: TRBV6-5
j_gene: TRBJ2-7
abundance: -
CDR3aa: CASSYGVGYEQYF
CDR3nt: TGTGCCAGCAGTTACGGAGTCGGGTACGAGCAGTACTTC

d_gene: -
v_gene: TRBV28
j_gene: TRBJ1-6
abundance: -
CDR3aa: CASSFNFNSPLHF
CDR3nt: TGTGCCAGCAGTTTTAATTTTAATTCACCCCTCCACTTT

d_gene: -
v_gene: TRBV6-5
j_gene: TRBJ1-2
abundance: -
CDR3aa: CASSYDRLVRGYTF
CDR3nt: TGTGCCAGCAGTTATGACAGGCTAGTACGTGGCTACACCTTC

d_gene: TRBD1
v_gene: TRBV5-1
j_gene: TRBJ2-2
abundance: -
CDR3aa: CASSPQVGTGGSGELFF
CDR3nt: TGCGCCAGCAGCCCCCAAGTTGGGACAGGGGGATCCGGGGAGCTGTTTTTT

d_gene: -
v_gene: TRBV5-1
j_gene: TRBJ2-1
abundance: few
CDR3aa: CASSFVRALNNEQFF
CDR3nt: TGCGCCAGCAGCTTTGTGAGGGCCCTTAACAATGAGCAGTTCTTC

d_gene: -
v_gene: TRBV28
j_gene: TRBJ1-5
abundance: -
CDR3aa: CASSSPSNQPQHF
CDR3nt: TGTGCCAGCAGTTCCCCGAGCAATCAGCCCCAGCATTTT

d_gene: TRBD1
v_gene: TRBV9
j_gene: TRBJ2-7
abundance: -
CDR3aa: CASSPQGAVQYEQYF
CDR3nt: TGTGCCAGCAGCCCTCAGGGGGCCGTTCAGTACGAGCAGTACTTC

d_gene: -
v_gene: TRBV5-1
j_gene: TRBJ2-2
abundance: -
CDR3aa: CASKSGGELFF
CDR3nt: TGCGCCAGTAAGAGTGGAGGGGAGCTGTTTTTT

d_gene: -
v_gene: TRBV5-4
j_gene: TRBJ1-1
abundance: -
CDR3aa: CASSADRRRPKAFF
CDR3nt: TGTGCCAGCAGCGCTGACAGAAGGCGACCTAAAGCTTTCTTT

d_gene: TRBD1
v_gene: TRBV6-5
j_gene: TRBJ1-2
abundance: -
CDR3aa: CASGQGGGYTF
CDR3nt: TGTGCCAGTGGACAGGGAGGTGGCTACACCTTC

d_gene: TRBD1
v_gene: TRBV10-1
j_gene: TRBJ2-5
abundance: -
CDR3aa: CASSESGQSKETQYF
CDR3nt: TGCGCCAGCAGTGAGTCGGGACAGTCGAAAGAGACCCAGTACTTC

d_gene: TRBD1
v_gene: TRBV5-8
j_gene: TRBJ2-7
abundance: -
CDR3aa: CASSLETTGVRGEQYF
CDR3nt: TGTGCCAGCAGCTTGGAGACAACAGGGGTCCGGGGCGAGCAGTACTTC

d_gene: TRBD1
v_gene: TRBV27
j_gene: TRBJ2-7
abundance: -
CDR3aa: CASIPGRQGPRDEQYF
CDR3nt: TGTGCCAGCATCCCGGGGCGACAGGGTCCTAGGGACGAGCAGTACTTC

d_gene: TRBD2
v_gene: TRBV2
j_gene: TRBJ2-7
abundance: -
CDR3aa: CASRDQGLADFYEQYF
CDR3nt: TGTGCCAGCAGGGACCAGGGACTAGCGGATTTCTACGAGCAGTACTTC

d_gene: TRBD1
v_gene: TRBV28
j_gene: TRBJ1-1
abundance: -
CDR3aa: CASSLYRRDRAEAFF
CDR3nt: TGTGCCAGCAGTTTATACCGCCGGGACAGGGCTGAAGCTTTCTTT

d_gene: -
v_gene: TRBV30
j_gene: TRBJ2-7
abundance: -
CDR3aa: CASTPGQPGGEQYF
CDR3nt: TGTGCCTCCACCCCGGGACAGCCCGGGGGCGAGCAGTACTTC

d_gene: TRBD2
v_gene: TRBV25-1
j_gene: TRBJ2-3
abundance: -
CDR3aa: CASSENSGNADTQYF
CDR3nt: TGTGCCAGCAGTGAGAATAGCGGGAACGCAGATACGCAGTATTTT

d_gene: TRBD2
v_gene: TRBV5-1
j_gene: TRBJ2-7
abundance: once
CDR3aa: CASRGGLAYYEQYF
CDR3nt: TGCGCCAGCAGGGGGGGACTAGCCTACTACGAGCAGTACTTC

d_gene: -
v_gene: TRBV6-6
j_gene: TRBJ2-5
abundance: -
CDR3aa: CASSPSLAKETQYF
CDR3nt: TGTGCCAGCAGCCCCTCACTGGCAAAGGAGACCCAGTACTTC

d_gene: -
v_gene: TRBV30
j_gene: TRBJ2-7
abundance: -
CDR3aa: CAWSLRGTYEQYF
CDR3nt: TGTGCCTGGAGTCTCCGGGGGACCTACGAGCAGTACTTC

d_gene: -
v_gene: TRBV1
j_gene: TRBJ1-4
abundance: -
CDR3aa: CTSSQEGGIVEKLFF
CDR3nt: TGCACCAGCAGCCAAGAGGGGGGAATAGTTGAAAAACTGTTTTTT

d_gene: -
v_gene: TRBV18
j_gene: TRBJ2-4
abundance: -
CDR3aa: CASSRNPEGIKNIQYF
CDR3nt: TGTGCCAGCTCACGGAACCCGGAGGGAATCAAAAACATTCAGTACTTC

d_gene: TRBD2
v_gene: TRBV5-5
j_gene: TRBJ2-5
abundance: -
CDR3aa: CASRKTTLVGGSGETQYF
CDR3nt: TGTGCCAGCAGGAAGACAACGCTGGTCGGCGGGAGCGGGGAGACCCAGTACTTC

d_gene: -
v_gene: TRBV28
j_gene: TRBJ1-2
abundance: -
CDR3aa: CASSSYAGRRYGYTF
CDR3nt: TGTGCCAGCAGTTCCTACGCAGGGAGGCGCTATGGCTACACCTTC

d_gene: -
v_gene: TRBV5-7
j_gene: TRBJ2-7
abundance: -
CDR3aa: CASSFTRDEQYF
CDR3nt: TGTGCCAGCAGCTTTACCAGGGACGAGCAGTACTTC

d_gene: -
v_gene: TRBV19
j_gene: TRBJ1-3
abundance: -
CDR3aa: CASLDRGNTIYF
CDR3nt: TGTGCCAGCTTGGACAGAGGAAACACCATATATTTT

d_gene: -
v_gene: TRBV5-1
j_gene: TRBJ1-2
abundance: once
CDR3aa: CASSARDTNYGYTF
CDR3nt: TGCGCCAGCAGCGCCCGGGACACTAACTATGGCTACACCTTC

d_gene: -
v_gene: TRBV28
j_gene: TRBJ2-3
abundance: -
CDR3aa: CASSPSTDTQYF
CDR3nt: TGTGCCAGCAGCCCCTCCACAGATACGCAGTATTTT

d_gene: -
v_gene: TRBV11-2
j_gene: TRBJ2-3
abundance: -
CDR3aa: CASSLGVPDTQYF
CDR3nt: TGTGCCAGCAGCTTAGGGGTACCCGATACGCAGTATTTT

d_gene: TRBD2
v_gene: TRBV7-3
j_gene: TRBJ2-2
abundance: -
CDR3aa: CASSLAGGTGELFF
CDR3nt: TGTGCCAGCAGTCTAGCGGGAGGCACCGGGGAGCTGTTTTTT

d_gene: TRBD1
v_gene: TRBV28
j_gene: TRBJ2-5
abundance: -
CDR3aa: CASSLYTGTAKQETQYF
CDR3nt: TGTGCCAGCAGTTTGTATACCGGGACAGCTAAACAAGAGACCCAGTACTTC

d_gene: -
v_gene: TRBV10-2
j_gene: TRBJ1-4
abundance: -
CDR3aa: CASRRQANEKLFF
CDR3nt: TGCGCCAGCAGGCGACAGGCTAATGAAAAACTGTTTTTT

d_gene: -
v_gene: TRBV28
j_gene: TRBJ1-2
abundance: -
CDR3aa: CASSLGQGLGYTF
CDR3nt: TGTGCCAGCAGTTTAGGGCAGGGACTAGGCTACACCTTC

d_gene: -
v_gene: TRBV6-1
j_gene: TRBJ2-5
abundance: -
CDR3aa: CASRARGTQYF
CDR3nt: TGTGCCAGCAGGGCCCGGGGGACCCAGTACTTC

d_gene: -
v_gene: TRBV11-2
j_gene: TRBJ2-1
abundance: -
CDR3aa: CASSLGVAGPYNEQFF
CDR3nt: TGTGCCAGCAGCTTAGGGGTTGCGGGACCATACAATGAGCAGTTCTTC

d_gene: -
v_gene: TRBV6-1
j_gene: TRBJ1-5
abundance: once
CDR3aa: CASTPGGGDDQPQHF
CDR3nt: TGTGCCAGCACTCCGGGGGGAGGGGACGATCAGCCCCAGCATTTT

d_gene: -
v_gene: TRBV6-1
j_gene: TRBJ1-1
abundance: once
CDR3aa: CASSDPRGTPKAFF
CDR3nt: TGTGCCAGCAGTGACCCTAGAGGGACGCCTAAAGCTTTCTTT

d_gene: -
v_gene: TRBV27
j_gene: TRBJ2-1
abundance: -
CDR3aa: CASSFTYTARGYNEQFF
CDR3nt: TGTGCCAGCAGTTTTACCTACACCGCCAGGGGTTACAATGAGCAGTTCTTC

d_gene: -
v_gene: TRBV19
j_gene: TRBJ2-5
abundance: -
CDR3aa: CASSIGAAGRGRRSRETQYF
CDR3nt: TGTGCCAGTAGTATAGGAGCCGCGGGCCGGGGACGGAGATCTAGGGAGACCCAGTACTTC

d_gene: -
v_gene: TRBV27
j_gene: TRBJ2-5
abundance: -
CDR3aa: CATGGFPQETQYF
CDR3nt: TGTGCCACCGGCGGTTTTCCCCAAGAGACCCAGTACTTC

d_gene: -
v_gene: TRBV19
j_gene: TRBJ1-2
abundance: -
CDR3aa: CASSPRGRNNYGYTF
CDR3nt: TGTGCCTCATCCCCAAGAGGTCGAAATAACTATGGCTACACCTTC

d_gene: -
v_gene: TRBV6-1
j_gene: TRBJ1-1
abundance: -
CDR3aa: CASSEVVSGGEAFF
CDR3nt: TGTGCCAGCAGTGAAGTTGTGTCAGGAGGTGAAGCTTTCTTT